Below, 29 T cell receptor beta chains from the same sample are listed, as sequenced in a study of early T cells in non-severe SARS-CoV-2 infection. TCRdb independently ran MiXCR on the 5' RACE reads; one entry per CDR3 protein. The top ten clones hold more than 8.5% of a sample with about 36,000 distinct CDR3 sequences, 3% to 4% of them seen once. The sequenced sample consisted of whole blood. Receptor source: an adult who was a healthcare worker with PCR-confirmed SARS-CoV-2 infection or an uninfected control (not recorded which).

This clonotype has a count of ten or more. A read error may account for a junction end that differs from germline. The rearrangement uses TRBV2 and TRBJ1-3, with 9 positions matching TRBD1. Germline CDR1 SNHLY, CDR2 FYNNEI. This CDR3 region has 16 residues. The CDR3 nucleotides read TGTGCCAGCAGGGGGGACAGGGCCTCTTCTGAAAACACCATATATTTT. Translated, it gives CASRGDRASSENTIYF.

This clonotype was observed many times. The chain is built from TRBV6-1 and TRBJ2-3; 11 positions agree with TRBD1. Germline V gene lookup returns CDR1 MNHNS and CDR2 SASEGT. Trimming removed 6 bases from V and 1 base from J; junction bases left unmatched: 3. There are 15 residues in the CDR3. The CDR3 is CASRDRGHGTDTQYF. CDR3 bases: TGTGCCAGCAGGGACAGGGGGCATGGCACAGATACGCAGTATTTT.

This clonotype was observed a handful of times. The rearrangement joins TRBV10-3 to TRBJ1-6; weak D call: TRBD1 (5 bases). The CDR3 extends over 15 amino acids. V was trimmed by 5 bases and J by 6 bases, leaving 14 bases between them. Germline-derived CDR1 and CDR2 are ENHRY and SYGVKD. The chain's CDR3 is CAISPGSGGNSPLHF. The DNA of the CDR3 is TGTGCCATCAGTCCAGGCTCCGGGGGTAATTCACCCCTCCACTTT.

This clonotype has only a few counts. The chain is built from TRBV5-6 and TRBJ1-6; perhaps TRBD1 as D (6 bases). Looked up from germline, CDR1 is SGHDT and CDR2 is YYEEEE. This CDR3 region has 14 residues. The V end was cut by 0 bases, the J end by 9 bases, with 10 bases between. CDR3 sequence reads: CASSLGQAGSPLHF. The CDR3 coding sequence is TGTGCCAGCAGCTTGGGACAGGCCGGTTCACCCCTCCACTTT.

Many counts were recorded for this clonotype. This sequence joins TRBV11-2 and TRBJ1-3; D is ambiguous. The germline gives CDR1 SGHAT, CDR2 FQNNGV. CDR3 length: 15 amino acids. Trimming left V 5 bases short and J 0 bases short, with 11 bases between. DNA of the CDR3: TGTGCCAGCAGCCCCACCGCTTACTCTGGAAACACCATATATTTT. This translates into CASSPTAYSGNTIYF.

This clonotype has a count of ten or more. The chain has TRBV19 and TRBJ1-1; 7 bases align to TRBD1. Germline V CDR1 and CDR2: LNHDA, SQIVND (reference sequence). This CDR3 comprises 16 residues. With V trimmed by 2 bases and J by 1 base, 7 bases remained unmatched. CDR3: CASSIRKGASNTEAFF. CDR3 nucleotide sequence: TGTGCCAGTAGTATAAGGAAGGGGGCATCGAACACTGAAGCTTTCTTT. Full variable domain (outside the CDR3, taken from reference TRBV19 and TRBJ1-1): DGGITQSPKYLFRKEGQNVTLSCEQNLNHDAMYWYRQDPGQGLRLIYYSQIVNDFQKGDIAEGYSVSREKKESFPLTVTSAQKNPTAFYLCASSIRKGASNTEAFFGQGTRLTVV.

This clonotype was counted ten times or more. The rearrangement links TRBV21-1 to TRBJ1-1; the table gives TRBD1 as D, unverified against the DNA. TRBV21-1 counts as a pseudogene. The CDR3 runs to 17 residues. In nucleotides, the CDR3 is TGTGCCAGCAGCAACACCCAGGCGGGGGAGAGGGGCACTGAAGCTTTCTTT. It encodes CASSNTQAGERGTEAFF.

This clonotype was detected ten times or more. The V and J genes are TRBV7-9 and TRBJ1-2; 10 bases fit TRBD1. Germline loops: CDR1 SEHNR, CDR2 FQNEAQ (reference sequence). The junction had 3 bases not matched to a gene; V was cut back by 4 bases and J by 4 bases. The CDR3 sequence is 14 residues long. This CDR3 is CASSSGTGAYGYTF. The CDR3 nucleotides are TGTGCCAGCAGCTCCGGGACAGGGGCCTATGGCTACACCTTC. Full variable domain (remainder filled in from reference TRBV7-9 and TRBJ1-2): DTGVSQNPRHKITKRGQNVTFRCDPISEHNRLYWYRQTLGQGPEFLTYFQNEAQLEKSRLLSDRFSAERPKGSFSTLEIQRTEQGDSAMYLCASSSGTGAYGYTFGSGTRLTVV.

The sample holds many counts of this clonotype. The chain links TRBV20-1 to TRBJ2-3, with D perhaps TRBD1 (6 bases). CDR3 length: 14 residues. The germline CDR1 and CDR2 sequences are DFQATT and SNEGSKA (reference sequence). V lost 5 bases to trimming and J lost 0 bases, with 12 bases between them. This CDR3 is CSAADRSSTDTQYF. In DNA form, the CDR3 reads TGCAGTGCTGCCGACAGGTCTAGCACAGATACGCAGTATTTT.

In this sample, this clonotype turned up a few times. The rearrangement joins TRBV7-3 to TRBJ1-2, with D uncertain. The CDR3 runs 11 residues. Germline V gene lookup returns CDR1 SGHTA and CDR2 FQGTGA. CDR3 residues: CASGRSYGYTF. The CDR3 DNA follows: TGTGCGAGCGGCAGGAGCTATGGCTACACCTTC.

A few counts support this clonotype. V is TRBV28 and J is TRBJ2-7; a possible D gene is TRBD1 (8 bases). CDR3 length: 15 amino acids. With 8 bases removed from V and 3 bases from J, the gap between germline ends came to 20 bases. Germline loops: CDR1 MDHEN, CDR2 SYDVKM. Written as DNA, the CDR3 is TGTGCCAGCGCCCCCGGGGGGACAGGACGCTACGAGCAGTACTTC. This codes for CASAPGGTGRYEQYF.

J is TRBJ2-1 and V is TRBV5-1, with D maybe TRBD2 (7 bases). The germline V gene encodes CDR1 SGHRS and CDR2 YFSETQ. CDR3 length: 15 residues. Trimming pared 3 bases from V and 6 bases from J, leaving 16 bases between. CDR3 residues: CASSWGGGRGNEQFF. The CDR3 DNA follows: TGCGCCAGCAGCTGGGGCGGGGGCCGGGGCAATGAGCAGTTCTTC.

This clonotype has a count of ten or more. The chain carries TRBV6-2 or TRBV6-3 and TRBJ2-1, with D maybe TRBD2 (6 bases). Deletions cut 10 bases from V and 5 bases from J, with 15 bases between. Looked up from germline, CDR1 is MNHEY and CDR2 is SVGEGT. The CDR3 spans 13 residues. The CDR3 DNA is TGTGCCACCTCGGCGGGGAAGAACAATGAGCAGTTCTTC. Residues: CATSAGKNNEQFF.

The chain recombines TRBV12-3 or TRBV12-4 with TRBJ2-4; 9 nucleotides line up with TRBD2. CDR3 length: 16 amino acids. V dropped 4 bases and J dropped 7; count of bases not matched to a gene: 11. The CDR3 DNA is TGTGCCAGCAGTTACTCTAGCGGGATGGAGGTGAACATTCAGTACTTC. Its translation is CASSYSSGMEVNIQYF.

This clonotype was counted ten times or more. The V gene is TRBV12-3 or TRBV12-4, the J gene TRBJ2-1, with 13 bases that match TRBD2. The V segment lost 4 bases and the J segment 7 bases; nucleotides outside the gene matches: 10. The CDR3 has 17 residues. The CDR3 coding sequence is TGTGCCAGCAGTTCTCTCTCATCGGGACTAGCGGGAAATGAGCAGTTCTTC. Its protein is CASSSLSSGLAGNEQFF.

This clonotype was detected many times. The chain couples TRBV11-3 to TRBJ2-1, with D perhaps TRBD1 or TRBD2 (6 bases each). Germline CDR1 SGHNT, CDR2 YENEEA. The CDR3 is made up of 14 amino acids. V lost 0 bases, J lost 10 bases, and 13 bases lay in between. CDR3 loop: CASSLEVGGEEQFF. The CDR3 nucleotides are TGTGCCAGCAGCTTAGAGGTCGGGGGCGAAGAGCAGTTCTTC. The full variable domain, rest sourced from reference TRBV11-3 and TRBJ2-1, is EAGVVQSPRYKIIEKKQPVAFWCNPISGHNTLYWYLQNLGQGPELLIRYENEEAVDDSQLPKDRFSAERLKGVDSTLKIQPAELGDSAVYLCASSLEVGGEEQFFGPGTRLTVL.

This clonotype has at least ten counts. The chain carries TRBV19 and TRBJ2-7; no reliable D call. Trimming took off 9 bases at V and 2 bases at J, with 23 bases between the two ends. The CDR3 extends over 16 amino acids. Germline V lookup: CDR1 LNHDA, CDR2 SQIVND (reference sequence). The CDR3 nucleotides read TGTGCCAGCTCTAAGGCCCTCCCGACTGCTACCTACGAGCAGTACGTC. Translated: CASSKALPTATYEQYV.

This clonotype was recorded at least ten times. The gene calls are TRBV6-6 and TRBJ1-5; D unresolved. The ends were cut back, 2 bases at V and 1 base at J, with 12 bases in the middle. Germline loops: CDR1 MNHNY, CDR2 SVGAGI (reference sequence). This CDR3 comprises 16 residues. CDR3 bases: TGTGCCAGCAGTTACGGGGTAGGGAGAAGCAATCAGCCCCAGCATTTT. Its translation is CASSYGVGRSNQPQHF.

This clonotype was seen ten or more times. This sequence joins TRBV6-5 and TRBJ2-2; 13 bases match TRBD2. The V gene end was trimmed by 6 bases and the J gene end by 3 bases; junction bases not matched to a gene: 10. Germline CDR1 is MNHEY and CDR2 is SVGAGI. This CDR3 has 18 amino acids. CDR3 nucleotide sequence: TGTGCCAGCAGCCGACTCCCAGGACTAGCGGGAGACACCGGGGAGCTGTTTTTT. It codes for CASSRLPGLAGDTGELFF.

This clonotype has at least ten counts. The chain is built from TRBV4-2 and TRBJ2-7; 8 bases are shared with TRBD2. Germline values: CDR1 LGHNA, CDR2 YNFKEQ. Unmatched junction bases numbered 16, after V lost 4 bases and J lost 5 bases. This CDR3 comprises 17 residues. The CDR3 coding sequence is TGTGCCAGCAGCCTCACCCTTCCTCGGGAGGGAACCCACGAGCAGTACTTC. Its translation: CASSLTLPREGTHEQYF.

This clonotype was detected many times. This chain connects TRBV7-9 to TRBJ2-3; tentatively, D is TRBD1 (7 bases). Germline V gene data show CDR1 as SEHNR and CDR2 as FQNEAQ (reference sequence). Trimming took 5 bases from V and 4 from J, leaving 16 bases between them. The CDR3 length is 15 residues. The CDR3: CASSLAGGGADTQYF. The CDR3 coding sequence is TGTGCCAGCAGCCTTGCAGGGGGAGGTGCAGATACGCAGTATTTT.

This clonotype was seen at least ten times. The chain joins TRBV12-3 or TRBV12-4 to TRBJ2-1; D assignment may be TRBD1 or TRBD2 (5 bases each). The germline V and J ends were trimmed by 7 bases and 6 bases, with 16 bases remaining between them. The CDR3 loop spans 14 amino acids. CDR3 in amino acids: CASTLTRGSNEQFF. The CDR3 coding sequence is TGTGCCAGCACCCTCACTAGGGGTTCCAATGAGCAGTTCTTC.

Judged by abundance, this clonotype is medium-sized. This sequence joins TRBV2 and TRBJ1-3, with D uncertain. Germline V gene lookup returns CDR1 SNHLY and CDR2 FYNNEI. The ends were cut back, 4 bases at V and 1 base at J, with 5 bases in the middle. This CDR3 spans 13 amino acids. CDR3 nucleotides: TGTGCCAGCAGTGTGGAATCTGGAAACACCATATATTTT. Amino acids: CASSVESGNTIYF.

This clonotype was counted a few times. J is TRBJ2-1 and V is TRBV10-3; no firm D call. The CDR3 totals 15 residues. CDR1 is ENHRY and CDR2 is SYGVKD in the germline V gene. The V end was cut by 4 bases, the J end by 4 bases, with 14 bases between. The CDR3 coding sequence is TGTGCCATCAGTGTGCAGCAGGCCGGTTACAATGAGCAGTTCTTC. It codes for CAISVQQAGYNEQFF.

This clonotype ranks as large (0.1 to 1%). The genes are TRBV7-8 and TRBJ1-5; D uncertain. The germline V gene has CDR1 SGHVS and CDR2 FQNEAQ. CDR3 length: 13 amino acids. V was shortened by 1 base and J by 3 bases, with 4 bases between the two germline ends. The CDR3 reads CASSLGNNQPQHF. In DNA, the CDR3 is TGTGCCAGCAGCTTAGGCAACAATCAGCCCCAGCATTTT.

This clonotype was counted many times. The V and J genes are TRBV7-2 and TRBJ2-2; D is undetermined. The germline gives CDR1 SGHTA, CDR2 FQGNSA. The ends were cut back, 5 bases at V and 8 bases at J, with 9 bases in the middle. The CDR3 is made up of 12 amino acids. The CDR3 loop is CASSTIGGELFF. DNA for the CDR3: TGTGCCAGCAGCACTATTGGGGGGGAGCTGTTTTTT. The whole variable domain, filled in from reference TRBV7-2 and TRBJ2-2, reads GAGVSQSPSNKVTEKGKDVELRCDPISGHTALYWYRQSLGQGLEFLIYFQGNSAPDKSGLPSDRFSAERTGGSVSTLTIQRTQQEDSAVYLCASSTIGGELFFGEGSRLTVL.

The genes are TRBV6-1 and TRBJ2-1; possibly TRBD1 for D (5 bases). The CDR3 covers 14 residues. Between the trimmed V and J ends, which lost 5 bases and 5 bases, there was a span of 13 bases. Germline CDR1 is MNHNS and CDR2 is SASEGT. CDR3 in amino acids: CASSPRQPDNEQFF. As DNA, the CDR3 is TGTGCCAGCAGTCCCCGACAGCCTGACAATGAGCAGTTCTTC.

There are a few counts of this clonotype. This sequence joins TRBV10-3 and TRBJ1-1, with D possibly TRBD1 on 6 matching bases. Trimming removed 6 bases from V and 2 bases from J, with 7 bases in between. This CDR3 is 12 amino acids long. Per the germline V gene, CDR1 is ENHRY and CDR2 is SYGVKD. The CDR3 DNA reads TGTGCCATCAGGGGGGCCAACACTGAAGCTTTCTTT. Its protein is CAIRGANTEAFF.

This clonotype came up many times. This chain connects TRBV6-2 or TRBV6-3 to TRBJ2-2; 8 bases match TRBD1. This CDR3 has 15 residues. Losses at the gene ends were 7 bases for V and 4 bases for J; bases not matched to a gene: 8. From germline, CDR1 is MNHEY and CDR2 SVGEGT. The DNA of the CDR3 is TGTGCCAGCACCCGACCGGACAGGGTCACCGGGGAGCTGTTTTTT. Amino acid sequence: CASTRPDRVTGELFF.